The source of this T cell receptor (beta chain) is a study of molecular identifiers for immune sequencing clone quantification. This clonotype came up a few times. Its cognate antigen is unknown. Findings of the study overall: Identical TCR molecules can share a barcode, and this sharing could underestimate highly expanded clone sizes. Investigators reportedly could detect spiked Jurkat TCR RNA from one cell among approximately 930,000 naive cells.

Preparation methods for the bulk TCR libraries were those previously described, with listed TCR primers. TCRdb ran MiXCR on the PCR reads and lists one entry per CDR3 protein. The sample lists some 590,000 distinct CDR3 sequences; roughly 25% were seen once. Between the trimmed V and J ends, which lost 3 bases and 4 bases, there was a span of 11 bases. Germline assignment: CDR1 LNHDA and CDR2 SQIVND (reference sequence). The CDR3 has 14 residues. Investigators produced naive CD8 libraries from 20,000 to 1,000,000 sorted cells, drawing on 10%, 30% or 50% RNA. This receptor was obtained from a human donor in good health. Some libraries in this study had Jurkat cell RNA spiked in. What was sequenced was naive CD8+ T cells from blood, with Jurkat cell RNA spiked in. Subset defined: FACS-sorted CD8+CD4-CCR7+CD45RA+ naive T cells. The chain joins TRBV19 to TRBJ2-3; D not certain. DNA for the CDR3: TGTGCCAGTAGTATGATGGGCAGCTCAGATACGCAGTATTTT. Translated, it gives CASSMMGSSDTQYF.